Listed here are 6 T cell receptor beta chains from one sample, sequenced in a study of post-analysis software for immune sequencing data. Study findings and constraints: In patients, a few TRBV segments were more frequent than in controls, with TRBV5-6, TRBV5-1 and TRBV20-1 among them.

The antigens these receptors bind are not known. Unique molecular identifiers tagged the TCR beta cDNA libraries. TCRdb ran MiXCR on the PCR reads and lists one entry per CDR3 protein. Seen here are under 650,000 distinct CDR3 sequences, roughly 47% observed once, and the top ten hold 1.5% to 2%. The sequencing sample was made of blood. The receptors come from a girl between 10 and 17 years old with multiple sclerosis.

The rearrangement links TRBV4-1 to TRBJ1-1; D is perhaps TRBD1 (6 bases). Germline V gives CDR1 MGHRA, CDR2 YSYEKL. This CDR3 comprises 15 residues. V lost 5 bases, J lost 1 base, and 14 bases lay in between. This chain's CDR3 is CASSRGRSPNTEAFF. CDR3 in DNA: TGCGCCAGCAGCAGGGGGAGATCCCCGAACACTGAAGCTTTCTTT.

This chain connects TRBV28 to TRBJ2-7; no definite D call. The tail of the sequence fits TRBJ2-5 better, so the J call may be wrong. Germline-derived CDR1 and CDR2 are MDHEN and SYDVKM. The CDR3 totals 13 residues. CDR3 coding DNA: TGTGCCAGCAGTGCCTTTTCCGGGGAGACCCAGTACTTC. Translating it yields CASSAFSGETQYF.

The CDR3 loop reads CASGPFSNNEQFF. Here the CDR3 DNA reads TGTGCCAGCGGTCCCTTTTCTAACAATGAGCAGTTCTTC. This sequence joins TRBV12-3 or TRBV12-4 and TRBJ2-1; D remains unclear. V was shortened by 8 bases and J by 5 bases, with 13 bases between the two germline ends. This CDR3 spans 13 amino acids.

This clonotype turned up a few times. The chain couples TRBV24-1 to TRBJ2-3; D is ambiguous. Germline CDR1 KGHDR, CDR2 SFDVKD. The CDR3 has 16 amino acids. The germline V and J ends were trimmed by 7 bases and 6 bases, with 22 bases remaining between them. CDR3 loop: CATSGSMAGFLDTQYF. In DNA form, the CDR3 reads TGTGCCACCAGCGGTAGTATGGCAGGCTTTTTGGATACGCAGTATTTT.

This clonotype was seen more than once but under ten times. The chain carries TRBV10-3 and TRBJ2-3, with TRBD2 identical over 8 bases. CDR1 and CDR2 from the germline V gene are ENHRY and SYGVKD. Losses at the gene ends were 5 bases for V and 1 base for J; bases not matched to a gene: 8. The CDR3 extends over 16 amino acids. The CDR3 DNA reads TGTGCCATCAGTAGCGGGAGTGGAGGAGGCACAGATACGCAGTATTTT. It specifies CAISSGSGGGTDTQYF.

This clonotype appeared a few times. The chain couples TRBV20-1 to TRBJ2-1; 7 bases match TRBD2. With 3 bases clipped from V and 7 bases from J, the junction kept 9 bases outside the gene matches. The CDR3 consists of 14 residues. Per the germline V gene, CDR1 is DFQATT and CDR2 is SNEGSKA (reference sequence). In DNA form, the CDR3 reads TGCAGTGCTAGTATCAGCGGGGCTTGGAATGAGCAGTTCTTC. Amino acid sequence: CSASISGAWNEQFF.